The 13 T cell receptor beta chains below were found in one sample sequenced in a study of blood T cell repertoires in COVID-19. Generated by immunoSEQ multiplex PCR, the TCRdb table keeps only in-frame clones and is missing some. This repertoire shows about 69,000 clones, 60% to 80% found once; its top ten account for roughly 44%. Specimen: peripheral blood. These receptor sequences come from a human donor in a cohort sampled during active COVID-19.

In this sample, this clone turned up a few times. The gene calls are TRBV3-1 (or the pseudogene TRBV3-2) and TRBJ2-2; 9 bases are a match to TRBD1. Germline CDR1 is LGHDT and CDR2 is YNNKEL (reference sequence). J lost 15 bases, V lost 5 bases, and 10 bases had no gene match. The CDR3 runs to 13 residues. The CDR3 is CASSSWTGEFMFF. For the CDR3, the DNA is TGTGCCAGCAGCTCTTGGACAGGGGAGTTTATGTTTTTT.

This rearrangement joins TRBV28 to TRBJ2-7, with D hard to call. The CDR3 is made up of 10 amino acids. V was cut by 1 base and J by 12 bases, with 7 bases left in between. Germline CDR1 is MDHEN and CDR2 is SYDVKM. CDR3: CASSLSILYF. The CDR3 bases are TGTGCCAGCAGTTTATCTATACTGTACTTC.

This chain joins TRBV5-1 and TRBJ1-1; TRBD1 aligns across 9 bases. The J segment lost 5 bases and the V segment lost 4 bases, leaving 6 bases of the junction unmatched. CDR1 is SGHRS and CDR2 is YFSETQ in the germline V gene. The CDR3 consists of 14 residues. As DNA, the CDR3 is TGCGCCAGCAGCACACAACAGGGGGCGACTGAAGCTTTCTTT. It yields the protein CASSTQQGATEAFF.

This clone was observed once. The chain joins TRBV24-1 to TRBJ2-1, with 12 bases aligning to TRBD2. The trim removed 5 bases at V and 1 base at J, leaving 2 bases unmatched. The CDR3 extends over 16 amino acids. Germline CDR1 reads KGHDR; CDR2 reads SFDVKD. The CDR3 protein is CATSGTSGASYNEQFF. As DNA, the CDR3 is TGTGCCACCAGTGGGACTAGCGGGGCGTCCTACAATGAGCAGTTCTTC.

The chain carries TRBV6-1 and TRBJ1-1; 11 positions agree with TRBD1. The CDR3 is 16 residues long. V was clipped by 1 base and J by 1 base; unmatched bases: 2. CDR1 and CDR2 from the germline V gene are MNHNS and SASEGT. The CDR3 DNA follows: TGTGCCAGCAGTGAAGGGACAGGGGGCGCGAACACTGAAGCTTTCTTT. It yields the protein CASSEGTGGANTEAFF.

For the CDR3, the DNA is TGTGCCAGCTCACCAGGCGGAAACACTGAAGCTTTCTTT. Translating it yields CASSPGGNTEAFF. This chain uses TRBV18 with TRBJ1-1, with no clear D. Trimming shortened V by 2 bases and J by 2 bases, and 6 bases separated the two germline ends. The CDR3 is 13 residues long. In germline, CDR1 is KGHSH, CDR2 LQKENI.

The rearrangement links TRBV28 to TRBJ2-3; D perhaps matches TRBD1 (5 bases). Germline V CDR1 and CDR2: MDHEN, SYDVKM. The CDR3 contains 15 residues. V was pared by 3 bases and J by 0 bases, with 10 bases between. The CDR3 protein is CASSLAGFSTDTQYF. Here the CDR3 DNA reads TGTGCCAGCAGTTTGGCAGGGTTTAGCACAGATACGCAGTATTTT.

The gene calls are TRBV21-1 and TRBJ2-1; TRBD2, the table's D call, was not compared with the DNA. TRBV21-1 is a recognized pseudogene. The CDR3 is 16 amino acids. As DNA, the CDR3 is TGTGCCAGCAGCCCAAAAATCAGCGGGGGTTACAATGAGCAGTTCTTC. This gives the protein CASSPKISGGYNEQFF.

V is TRBV2 and J is TRBJ2-3; D is uncertain. The germline CDR1 and CDR2 sequences are SNHLY and FYNNEI. The ends were cut back, 6 bases at V and 1 base at J, with 11 bases in the middle. The CDR3 runs 14 residues. The CDR3 region has the DNA TGTGCCAGCAGGGTACGACTTGGCACAGATACGCAGTATTTT. Protein product: CASRVRLGTDTQYF.

The V call is TRBV14, the J call TRBJ2-5, with D possibly being TRBD1 (6 bases). V shed 4 bases and J shed 2 bases, with 11 bases lying between them. Germline CDR1 SGHDN, CDR2 FVKESK. The CDR3 sequence is 14 residues long. CDR3 bases: TGTGCCAGCAGCCGACAGGTCCTACAAGAGACCCAGTACTTC. Translating it yields CASSRQVLQETQYF.

This chain links TRBV5-6 with TRBJ2-4; tentatively, D is TRBD2 (6 bases). This CDR3 is built from 19 residues. CDR1 and CDR2 (germline): SGHDT, YYEEEE. V was clipped by 3 bases and J by 0 bases, with 22 bases between them. In DNA form, the CDR3 reads TGTGCCAGCAGCTCTTACGGGGGAACAGCAGTACTAGCCAAAAACATTCAGTACTTC. Protein sequence: CASSSYGGTAVLAKNIQYF.

The genes are TRBV6-6 and TRBJ2-4; TRBD1 agrees at 7 bases. Germline V lookup: CDR1 MNHNY, CDR2 SVGAGI (reference sequence). This CDR3 is built from 15 residues. V was clipped by 0 bases and J by 6 bases; unmatched bases: 5. The DNA of the CDR3 is TGTGCCAGCAGTTACTCGTCACAGGGGCGAAACATTCAGTACTTC. It translates to CASSYSSQGRNIQYF.

This clone showed up just once. This chain connects TRBV5-4 to TRBJ1-5; a weak D match, TRBD1 (6 bases). Deletions cut 3 bases from V and 2 bases from J, with 12 bases between. Germline V gives CDR1 SGHNT, CDR2 YYREEE (reference sequence). The CDR3 has 15 residues. The CDR3 protein is CASSSGGGGNQPQHF. DNA for the CDR3: TGTGCCAGCAGCTCTGGCGGGGGCGGCAATCAGCCCCAGCATTTT.